This entry lists 32 T cell receptor beta chains sequenced from one sample in a study of cytomegalovirus exposure and HLA in healthy donors. Use of 60 Vbeta and 13 Jbeta primers characterized the PCR. TCRdb keeps only in-frame clones here, not all; method: immunoSEQ multiplex PCR. In the table there are roughly 150,000 clones, 82% of which are singletons. Material: PBMCs. The receptors come from a young man in good health and CMV-seropositive.

The chain couples TRBV19 to TRBJ1-6; 8 nucleotides line up with TRBD1. Germline V gives CDR1 LNHDA, CDR2 SQIVND (reference sequence). V shed 5 bases and J 11 bases; nucleotides not matched to a gene: 5. The CDR3 consists of 13 residues. DNA of the CDR3: TGTGCCAGTAGTTTACGGGACAGGACACCCCTCCACTTT. Translating it yields CASSLRDRTPLHF.

This chain uses TRBV7-9 with TRBJ1-5; possibly TRBD1 for D (5 bases). Trimming stripped 1 base from V and 3 bases from J, with 10 bases between. The CDR3 has 15 amino acids. CDR1 and CDR2 (germline): SEHNR, FQNEAQ (reference sequence). CDR3 DNA: TGTGCCAGCAGCTTAGGGGGGGGGTTCAATCAGCCCCAGCATTTT. This gives the protein CASSLGGGFNQPQHF.

This clone was seen just once. The J gene is TRBJ1-4, the V gene TRBV2; no firm D call. V lost 3 bases to trimming and J lost 13 bases, with 9 bases between them. CDR1 is SNHLY, CDR2 FYNNEI, per germline. The CDR3 has 11 amino acids. Here the CDR3 reads CASSDAAILFF. Here the CDR3 DNA reads TGTGCCAGCAGTGATGCTGCGATACTGTTTTTT.

The rearrangement joins TRBV5-1 to TRBJ2-1; 7 bases line up with TRBD1. Germline assignment: CDR1 SGHRS and CDR2 YFSETQ. CDR3 length equals 16 residues. The V segment lost 2 bases and the J segment 2 bases; nucleotides outside the gene matches: 7. In nucleotides, the CDR3 is TGCGCCAGCAGCTTCGGCTCTACAGGGGCCTACAATGAGCAGTTCTTC. This codes for CASSFGSTGAYNEQFF.

The J gene is TRBJ1-5, the V gene TRBV30; TRBD1 is a possible D gene (6 bases). This CDR3 has 14 residues. Germline loops: CDR1 GTSNPN, CDR2 SVGIG (reference sequence). Trimming shortened V by 5 bases and J by 0 bases, and 11 bases separated the two germline ends. The CDR3 region has the DNA TGTGCCTGGCAGGGGCAGAATAGCAATCAGCCCCAGCATTTT. This codes for CAWQGQNSNQPQHF.

This clone was found a few times. CDR3 region: CAADQGYLMNTEAFF. The CDR3 DNA reads TGTGCCGCAGATCAGGGATATTTGATGAACACTGAAGCTTTCTTT. V gene TRBV30 combines with J gene TRBJ1-1, with D possibly being TRBD1 (5 bases). CDR3 length equals 15 residues. V was shortened by 8 bases and J by 0 bases, with 19 bases between the two germline ends. The V gene's germline CDR1 is GTSNPN and CDR2 SVGIG (reference sequence).

The V gene is TRBV27, the J gene TRBJ2-5; no definite D call. The J call may be wrong; the DNA end is better matched by TRBJ2-7. The CDR3 totals 13 residues. Germline V gene lookup returns CDR1 MNHEY and CDR2 SMNVEV (reference sequence). CDR3 DNA: TGTGCCAGCAGTCTCAGACCCGACTACGAGCAGTACTTC. This translates into CASSLRPDYEQYF.

J is TRBJ1-1 and V is TRBV28; TRBD1 matches 7 bases. CDR1 is MDHEN and CDR2 is SYDVKM in the germline V gene. The CDR3 contains 15 residues. J was trimmed by 1 base and V by 8 bases; bases with no gene match: 10. The CDR3 protein is CASLRTGWTNTEAFF. DNA of the CDR3: TGTGCCAGCCTTCGGACAGGTTGGACGAACACTGAAGCTTTCTTT.

V gene TRBV19 combines with J gene TRBJ2-3; TRBD2 matches 14 bases. The length of the CDR3 is 17 residues. CDR1 LNHDA and CDR2 SQIVND come from the germline V gene (reference sequence). Losses at the gene ends were 3 bases for V and 3 bases for J; bases not matched to a gene: 5. This CDR3 reads CASSMTSGRGKTDTQYF. As DNA, the CDR3 is TGTGCCAGTAGTATGACTAGCGGGAGGGGAAAAACAGATACGCAGTATTTT.

The chain employs TRBV14 and TRBJ1-6, with no clear D. Germline assignment: CDR1 SGHDN and CDR2 FVKESK. Trimming shortened V by 5 bases and J by 2 bases, and 7 bases separated the two germline ends. The CDR3 covers 14 residues. In DNA form, the CDR3 reads TGTGCCAGCAGCGCAGAAACCTATAATTCACCCCTCCACTTT. It is translated as CASSAETYNSPLHF. Full variable domain (remainder filled in from reference TRBV14 and TRBJ1-6): EAGVTQFPSHSVIEKGQTVTLRCDPISGHDNLYWYRRVMGKEIKFLLHFVKESKQDESGMPNNRFLAERTGGTYSTLKVQPAELEDSGVYFCASSAETYNSPLHFGNGTRLTVT.

V is TRBV19 and J is TRBJ1-1, with a tentative D call TRBD1 (5 bases). The CDR3 sequence is 12 residues long. Per germline, CDR1 LNHDA and CDR2 SQIVND (reference sequence). Trimming shortened V by 7 bases and J by 1 base, and 7 bases separated the two germline ends. DNA for the CDR3: TGTGCCAGTACACAGGCGAACACTGAAGCTTTCTTT. Amino acid sequence: CASTQANTEAFF.

The rearrangement links TRBV5-1 to TRBJ2-2; D uncertain. Trimming took off 2 bases at V and 7 bases at J, with 6 bases between the two ends. This CDR3 contains 12 residues. Germline-derived CDR1 and CDR2 are SGHRS and YFSETQ. The CDR3 loop reads CASSFSNGELFF. DNA for the CDR3: TGCGCCAGCAGCTTCAGTAACGGGGAGCTGTTTTTT.

The chain carries TRBV11-2 and TRBJ2-3; D not resolved. The ends were cut back, 5 bases at V and 4 bases at J, with 13 bases in the middle. Germline CDR1 and CDR2: SGHAT and FQNNGV. The length of the CDR3 is 14 residues. The CDR3 DNA reads TGTGCCAGCAGCCGTTTGGCTTTCTCAGATACGCAGTATTTT. Protein: CASSRLAFSDTQYF.

This chain links TRBV6-6 with TRBJ1-1; a possible D gene is TRBD1 (5 bases). The CDR3 contains 13 residues. V was trimmed by 2 bases and J by 4 bases, leaving 8 bases between them. Per germline, CDR1 MNHNY and CDR2 SVGAGI (reference sequence). This CDR3 reads CASSYRGGTEAFF. In nucleotides, the CDR3 is TGTGCCAGCAGTTACAGGGGAGGCACTGAAGCTTTCTTT.

The rearrangement links TRBV7-9 to TRBJ1-5; D unresolved. This CDR3 spans 15 amino acids. V dropped 1 base and J dropped 3 bases, with 10 bases sitting between them. CDR1 is SEHNR and CDR2 is FQNEAQ in the germline V gene (reference sequence). This CDR3 reads CASSLDTGANQPQHF. Here the CDR3 DNA reads TGTGCCAGCAGCTTAGACACGGGTGCCAATCAGCCCCAGCATTTT.

The chain employs TRBV9 and TRBJ1-6; 7 nucleotides line up with TRBD1. Germline values: CDR1 SGDLS, CDR2 YYNGEE. This CDR3 has 16 residues. V dropped 0 bases and J dropped 10; count of bases not matched to a gene: 10. CDR3 nucleotide sequence: TGTGCCAGCAGCGTAGGGGAAGGGGGCGCAGGATCACCCCTCCACTTT. Amino acids: CASSVGEGGAGSPLHF. Looking up the rest from reference TRBV9 and TRBJ1-6 gives the full variable domain: DSGVTQTPKHLITATGQRVTLRCSPRSGDLSVYWYQQSLDQGLQFLIQYYNGEERAKGNILERFSAQQFPDLHSELNLSSLELGDSALYFCASSVGEGGAGSPLHFGNGTRLTVT.

The chain uses TRBV29-1 and TRBJ1-2; 9 bases line up with TRBD1. The CDR3 spans 13 residues. Germline lookup yields CDR1 SQVTM and CDR2 ANQGSEA. The J segment lost 2 bases and the V segment lost 7 bases, leaving 5 bases of the junction unmatched. CDR3 DNA sequence: TGCAGCGGGTCGGGACAGGGAAACTATGGCTACACCTTC. Translation: CSGSGQGNYGYTF.

The chain joins TRBV5-4 to TRBJ2-3, with a tentative D call TRBD2 (5 bases). Trimming removed 0 bases at V and 4 bases at J, with 12 bases between. Looked up from germline, CDR1 is SGHNT and CDR2 is YYREEE (reference sequence). The CDR3 totals 15 residues. The CDR3 sequence: CASSLGLAQSDTQYF. In DNA form, the CDR3 reads TGTGCCAGCAGCTTGGGGCTAGCTCAATCAGATACGCAGTATTTT.

This sequence joins TRBV28 and TRBJ2-1; D is possibly TRBD1 (6 bases). CDR1 is MDHEN, CDR2 SYDVKM, per germline. The germline V and J ends were trimmed by 4 bases and 3 bases, with 13 bases remaining between them. The CDR3 extends over 15 amino acids. The CDR3 protein is CASSSPTGLYNEQFF. The CDR3, as DNA: TGTGCCAGCAGTTCTCCGACAGGACTCTACAATGAGCAGTTCTTC.

This sequence joins TRBV4-3 and TRBJ2-3; 11 nucleotides line up with TRBD2. CDR1 is LGHNA, CDR2 YSLEER, per germline. This CDR3 is built from 19 residues. V dropped 1 base and J dropped 2; count of bases not matched to a gene: 11. CDR3 amino acids: CASSQASSSGGSNTDTQYF. The CDR3 bases are TGCGCCAGCAGCCAAGCTTCGTCTAGCGGGGGGTCAAACACAGATACGCAGTATTTT.

This clone occurred a few times. This chain's CDR3 is CASSARTEGDTQYF. The DNA of the CDR3 is TGTGCCAGCAGCGCCCGGACTGAGGGAGATACGCAGTATTTT. The chain links TRBV9 to TRBJ2-3; D is possibly TRBD2 (5 bases). Germline-derived CDR1 and CDR2 are SGDLS and YYNGEE. There are 14 residues in the CDR3. Between the trimmed V and J ends, which lost 3 bases and 5 bases, there was a span of 13 bases.

This chain connects TRBV6-1 to TRBJ2-2; 7 positions match TRBD2. CDR3 size: 14 residues. Unmatched junction bases numbered 7, after V lost 7 bases and J lost 5 bases. In germline, CDR1 is MNHNS, CDR2 SASEGT. CDR3 coding DNA: TGTGCCAGCATGGCTAGCGGATTTACCGGGGAGCTGTTTTTT. Protein product: CASMASGFTGELFF.

This chain links TRBV6-6 with TRBJ1-2; D perhaps matches TRBD1 (6 bases). The CDR3 spans 14 residues. The germline V gene has CDR1 MNHNY and CDR2 SVGAGI (reference sequence). The V gene lost 7 bases and the J gene lost 4 bases, with 16 bases spanning the gap. The chain's CDR3 is CASKSTGIRYGYTF. CDR3 coding DNA: TGTGCCAGCAAGAGTACAGGGATTCGCTATGGCTACACCTTC.

The chain uses TRBV7-2 and TRBJ1-1; possible D gene TRBD1, 5 bases. The CDR3 runs 16 residues. Germline V gives CDR1 SGHTA, CDR2 FQGNSA. Trimming shortened V by 5 bases and J by 1 base, and 17 bases separated the two germline ends. This chain's CDR3 is CASSRTWTLTNTEAFF. CDR3 nucleotides: TGTGCCAGCAGCCGAACTTGGACACTAACGAACACTGAAGCTTTCTTT.

The chain uses TRBV5-1 and TRBJ1-5; maybe TRBD1 (5 bases). CDR1 and CDR2 from the germline V gene are SGHRS and YFSETQ. This CDR3 region has 14 residues. Trimming cost V 3 bases and J 9 bases, with 16 bases left between them. CDR3 region: CASSSNGGTGPQHF. For the CDR3, the DNA is TGCGCCAGCAGCTCCAATGGGGGGACGGGGCCCCAGCATTTT.

This rearrangement joins TRBV14 to TRBJ1-1, with a tentative D call TRBD1 (6 bases). V shed 3 bases and J shed 1 base, with 6 bases lying between them. Per the germline V gene, CDR1 is SGHDN and CDR2 is FVKESK. This CDR3 has 13 amino acids. In nucleotides, the CDR3 is TGTGCCAGCAGCCACAGGGGGAACACTGAAGCTTTCTTT. Translating it yields CASSHRGNTEAFF.

Only a few counts were recorded for this clone. This chain connects TRBV6-1 to TRBJ1-3; D remains ambiguous. V lost 4 bases, J lost 0 bases, and 7 bases lay in between. The germline gives CDR1 MNHNS, CDR2 SASEGT. The CDR3 spans 14 residues. In nucleotides, the CDR3 is TGTGCCAGCAGTGTTGCGGCCTCTGGAAACACCATATATTTT. Translating gives CASSVAASGNTIYF.

The V gene is TRBV11-2, the J gene TRBJ2-2; possible D gene TRBD2, 5 bases. In germline, CDR1 is SGHAT, CDR2 FQNNGV. V lost 6 bases and J 2 bases, leaving 13 bases between the germline ends. This CDR3 spans 15 amino acids. This CDR3 reads CASRTLAGNTGELFF. The CDR3 DNA follows: TGTGCCAGCAGAACCCTTGCGGGTAACACCGGGGAGCTGTTTTTT.

The rearrangement links TRBV5-1 to TRBJ2-2; TRBD2 might be the D (6 bases). The CDR3 consists of 15 residues. Deletions cut 7 bases from V and 8 bases from J, with 21 bases between. Germline lookup yields CDR1 SGHRS and CDR2 YFSETQ. CDR3 in amino acids: CASEIATGRGGELFF. The CDR3 nucleotides are TGCGCCAGCGAAATCGCTACCGGGAGAGGAGGGGAGCTGTTTTTT.

The chain recombines TRBV2 with TRBJ2-5, with TRBD1 identical over 10 bases. Germline CDR1 reads SNHLY; CDR2 reads FYNNEI. V lost 8 bases and J lost 5; bases outside the gene matches: 11. This CDR3 comprises 15 residues. The CDR3 DNA reads TGTGCCAGCCGACAGGGGGCGCTTTTAATCGAGACCCAGTACTTC. Translation: CASRQGALLIETQYF.

The chain joins TRBV6-1 to TRBJ1-1; TRBD1 is a possible D gene (6 bases). Germline loops: CDR1 MNHNS, CDR2 SASEGT. Trimming stripped 5 bases from V and 1 base from J, with 14 bases between. This CDR3 is 15 amino acids long. CDR3 protein: CASSWYRVANTEAFF. In DNA form, the CDR3 reads TGTGCCAGCAGTTGGTACAGGGTTGCGAACACTGAAGCTTTCTTT.

The genes are TRBV7-9 and TRBJ2-3, with 8 bases that match TRBD1. V lost 5 bases, J lost 9 bases, and 10 bases stayed unmatched. This CDR3 is built from 14 residues. Germline-derived CDR1 and CDR2 are SEHNR and FQNEAQ (reference sequence). The CDR3 sequence is CASSPRDRLSTQYF. Written as DNA, the CDR3 is TGTGCCAGCAGCCCTCGGGACAGGCTATCCACGCAGTATTTT.